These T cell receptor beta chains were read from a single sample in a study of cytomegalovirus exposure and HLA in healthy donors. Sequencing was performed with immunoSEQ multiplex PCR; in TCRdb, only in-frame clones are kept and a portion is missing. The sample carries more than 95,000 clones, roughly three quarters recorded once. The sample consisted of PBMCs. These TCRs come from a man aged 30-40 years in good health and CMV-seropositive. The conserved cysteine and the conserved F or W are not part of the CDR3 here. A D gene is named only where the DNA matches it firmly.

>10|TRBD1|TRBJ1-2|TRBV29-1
SVADRVDGYT
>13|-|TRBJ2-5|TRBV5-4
ASSLGQGGQETQY
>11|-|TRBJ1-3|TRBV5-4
ASSSTSGNTIY
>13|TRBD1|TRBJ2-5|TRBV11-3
ASSLGTGRKETQY
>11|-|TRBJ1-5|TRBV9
ASSSDSNQPQH
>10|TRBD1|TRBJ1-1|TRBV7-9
ASSGQGTEAF
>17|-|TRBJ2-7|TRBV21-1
ASSKEITGISFGSYEQY
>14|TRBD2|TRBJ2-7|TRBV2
ASRPRLAGGPYEQY
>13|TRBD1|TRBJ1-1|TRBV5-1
ASSLWTGGNTEAF
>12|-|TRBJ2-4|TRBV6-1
ASLPGPPSGIQY
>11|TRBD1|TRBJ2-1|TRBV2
ASTSTGGNEQF
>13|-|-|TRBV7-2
ASSLVGLTSYEQY
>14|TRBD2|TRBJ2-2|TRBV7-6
ASSLGVLAGAGELF
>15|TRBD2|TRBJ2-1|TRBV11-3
ASSLEPWSGGLNEQF
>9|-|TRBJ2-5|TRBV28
ASSFSRAQY
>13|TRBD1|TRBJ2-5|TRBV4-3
ASSQFLGQVETQY
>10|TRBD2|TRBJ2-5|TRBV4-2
ATRTSGETQY
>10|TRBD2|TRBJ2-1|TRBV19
ASSISGGEQF
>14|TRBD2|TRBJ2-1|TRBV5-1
ASSPLPSGSYNEQF
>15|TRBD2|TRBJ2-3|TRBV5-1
ASSLGTSGGASDTQY
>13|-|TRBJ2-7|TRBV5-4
ASSSSMRGSYEQY
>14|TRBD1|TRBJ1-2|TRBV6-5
ASSYTGQGAGNGYT
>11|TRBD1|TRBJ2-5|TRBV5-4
ASSSGGGETQY
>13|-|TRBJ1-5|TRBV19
ASTLWEGANQPQH
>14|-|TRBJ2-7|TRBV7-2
ASSPSPQVPSTEQY
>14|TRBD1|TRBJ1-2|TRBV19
ASSIVWDRDNYGYT
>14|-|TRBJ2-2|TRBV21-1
ASSKVEYSGSGELF
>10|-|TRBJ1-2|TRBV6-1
ASTDNIYGYT
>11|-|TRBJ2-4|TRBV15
ATSFLATNIQY